These T cell receptor beta chains were read from a single sample in a study of cytomegalovirus exposure and HLA in healthy donors. TCRdb's table, derived via immunoSEQ multiplex PCR, lists solely in-frame clones and lacks some. The sample lists 85,000 to 100,000 clones; under 85% were seen once. Source material: PBMCs. The source is a woman aged 40-49 years in good health and CMV-seropositive. The CDR3 runs from the conserved cysteine through the conserved F or W. The D gene is left open where the match is weak. The size field is filled for only some rows; it gives once, few, many or a size class.

V: TRBV5-1
D: NA
size: NA
J: TRBJ2-1
DNA: TGCGCCAGCAGCCCCAGGACAGACTACAATGAGCAGTTCTTC
CDR3: CASSPRTDYNEQFF

V: TRBV5-1
D: NA
size: NA
J: TRBJ1-1
DNA: TGCGCCAGCAGCACTGAACCCGGGGGGAACACTGAAGCTTTCTTT
CDR3: CASSTEPGGNTEAFF

V: TRBV2
D: TRBD1
size: few
J: TRBJ2-1
DNA: TGTGCCAGCAGTTCTCAGGGGGCTGAGCAGTTCTTC
CDR3: CASSSQGAEQFF

V: TRBV4-1
D: NA
size: NA
J: TRBJ2-3
DNA: TGCGCCAGCAGCCAAGATAGGTCTAGCGCGACAGATACGCAGTATTTT
CDR3: CASSQDRSSATDTQYF

V: TRBV4-2
D: TRBD1
size: NA
J: TRBJ2-1
DNA: TGTGCCAGCAGCCAAGACCCGGGACAGAAATACAATGAGCAGTTCTTC
CDR3: CASSQDPGQKYNEQFF

V: TRBV7-9
D: TRBD1
size: NA
J: TRBJ1-1
DNA: TGTGCCAGCAGCTTAGTCCGGACAGGGGAATCTGAAGCTTTCTTT
CDR3: CASSLVRTGESEAFF

V: TRBV19
D: TRBD2
size: once
J: TRBJ2-1
DNA: TGTGCCAGTAGGCGGACTAGCGGGAGTGATGAGCAGTTCTTC
CDR3: CASRRTSGSDEQFF

V: TRBV7-3
D: NA
size: NA
J: TRBJ1-1
DNA: TGTGCCAGCAGCTCCGACAGGAACACTGAAGCTTTCTTT
CDR3: CASSSDRNTEAFF

V: TRBV5-8
D: NA
size: NA
J: TRBJ2-3
DNA: TGTGCCAGCAGCAAGGAGGGCCGGGGCCCGGATACGCAGTATTTT
CDR3: CASSKEGRGPDTQYF

V: TRBV19
D: TRBD1
size: NA
J: TRBJ1-5
DNA: TGTGCCAGTAGTACAGCGCCGAGGGGACAGGGGGCCTTGGTCAATCAGCCCCAGCATTTT
CDR3: CASSTAPRGQGALVNQPQHF

V: TRBV27
D: NA
size: NA
J: TRBJ2-3
DNA: TGTGCCAGCAGTTTACGAGGGACAAAGGGAGATACGCAGTATTTT
CDR3: CASSLRGTKGDTQYF

V: TRBV19
D: TRBD1
size: NA
J: TRBJ2-5
DNA: TGTGCCAGTAGTATAGGCTCATTGACAGGGGAGGAGACCCAGTACTTC
CDR3: CASSIGSLTGEETQYF

V: TRBV29-1
D: NA
size: NA
J: TRBJ2-3
DNA: TGCAGCGTAGGACAGCTCACAGATACGCAGTATTTT
CDR3: CSVGQLTDTQYF

V: TRBV28
D: TRBD1
size: NA
J: TRBJ1-5
DNA: TGTGCCAGCAGTCCCAGGACAGGGGGGCCGCATTTT
CDR3: CASSPRTGGPHF

V: TRBV6-1
D: TRBD1
size: NA
J: TRBJ1-2
DNA: TGTGCCAGCAGTGAATCGGGACAGGTCTATGGCTACACCTTC
CDR3: CASSESGQVYGYTF

V: TRBV19
D: TRBD2
size: few
J: TRBJ2-7
DNA: TGTGCCAGTAGTGGACTAGCGGGAGGAGGCGAGCAGTACTTC
CDR3: CASSGLAGGGEQYF

V: TRBV9
D: TRBD2
size: NA
J: TRBJ2-1
DNA: TGTGCCAGCAGCCCCCGCACTGGGATAGCGGGGTCTGAGCAGTTCTTC
CDR3: CASSPRTGIAGSEQFF

V: TRBV6-1
D: TRBD1
size: NA
J: TRBJ2-5
DNA: TGTGCCAGCACGCAGGGGGCGGGCCTCCAAGAGACCCAGTACTTC
CDR3: CASTQGAGLQETQYF

V: TRBV6-6
D: NA
size: once
J: TRBJ2-7
DNA: TGTGCCAGCAGTTATCGCCAGACAGGCCGCCTACGCGAGCAGTACTTC
CDR3: CASSYRQTGRLREQYF

V: TRBV6-5
D: TRBD2
size: NA
J: TRBJ2-1
DNA: TGTGCCAGCAGTTTAAATGCGGCGGGAGATGGGGATGAGCAGTTCTTC
CDR3: CASSLNAAGDGDEQFF

V: TRBV5-6
D: TRBD2
size: NA
J: TRBJ2-7
DNA: TGTGCCAGCGGGCAACTAGCGGGGGTAAACGAGCAGTACTTC
CDR3: CASGQLAGVNEQYF

V: TRBV5-4
D: NA
size: NA
J: TRBJ2-7
DNA: TGTGCCAGCAGTTTGACCCTGGGGGCTTCCTACGAGCAGTACTTC
CDR3: CASSLTLGASYEQYF

V: TRBV7-4
D: NA
size: NA
J: TRBJ1-4
DNA: TGTGCCAGCAGCTTTCCAGAAAAACTGTTTTTT
CDR3: CASSFPEKLFF

V: TRBV7-9
D: NA
size: NA
J: TRBJ2-7
DNA: TGTGCCAGCAGCTGGACGACAGAGACTCCGGACGAGCAGTACTTC
CDR3: CASSWTTETPDEQYF

V: TRBV27
D: NA
size: once
J: TRBJ2-1
DNA: TGTGCCAGCAGTGTACTAGCAGATTACAATGAGCAGTTCTTC
CDR3: CASSVLADYNEQFF

V: TRBV4-1
D: TRBD2
size: once
J: TRBJ2-7
DNA: TGCGCCAGCAGTTTACTAGCGGGAAACGAGCAGTACTTC
CDR3: CASSLLAGNEQYF

V: TRBV11-3
D: TRBD2
size: NA
J: TRBJ2-3
DNA: TGTGCCAGCAGCTTAGGGACTAGCGGGGCTAACACAGATACGCAGTATTTT
CDR3: CASSLGTSGANTDTQYF

V: TRBV6-5
D: TRBD1
size: NA
J: TRBJ1-2
DNA: TGTGCCAGCAGGTTGGGACAGGGGGGTGGCTACACCTTC
CDR3: CASRLGQGGGYTF

V: TRBV9
D: NA
size: NA
J: TRBJ2-3
DNA: TGTGCCAGCAGCGTAGGAACGCCGCTAGGCACAGATACGCAGTATTTT
CDR3: CASSVGTPLGTDTQYF

V: TRBV2
D: NA
size: once
J: TRBJ2-1
DNA: TGTGCCAGCACGAGCGGAGGGGCCCCTGAGCAGTTCTTC
CDR3: CASTSGGAPEQFF

V: TRBV7-6
D: TRBD2
size: NA
J: TRBJ2-1
DNA: TGTGCCAGCAGCTTACAACCGGGACTATACAATGAGCAGTTCTTC
CDR3: CASSLQPGLYNEQFF

V: TRBV7-6
D: TRBD2
size: few
J: TRBJ2-1
DNA: TGTGCCAGCAGCACCCGGACTAGCGACACTATCTACAATGAGCAGTTCTTC
CDR3: CASSTRTSDTIYNEQFF

V: TRBV25-1
D: TRBD2
size: few
J: TRBJ2-7
DNA: TGTGCCAGCAGTAGCGGGATCTTCGACGAGCAGTACTTC
CDR3: CASSSGIFDEQYF